The 21 T cell receptor beta chains listed next were all sequenced from one sample in a study of blood T cell repertoires in COVID-19. Method: immunoSEQ multiplex PCR; TCRdb's copy keeps in-frame clones and lacks some. The data hold some 180,000 clones, with 80% to 85% observed a single time. Sequencing was carried out using peripheral blood. The receptors stem from a man in his 70s with active or convalescent COVID-19.

The chain uses TRBV6-5 and TRBJ1-6; a possible D gene is TRBD1 (5 bases). The CDR3 covers 15 residues. V shed 8 bases and J shed 6 bases, with 17 bases lying between them. Germline V gene lookup returns CDR1 MNHEY and CDR2 SVGAGI. The CDR3 here is CASCGAGLGNSPLHF. CDR3 DNA sequence: TGTGCCAGCTGCGGTGCGGGGCTCGGTAATTCACCCCTCCACTTT.

The chain uses TRBV5-1 and TRBJ2-7, with TRBD2 matching 11 bases. The CDR3 has 15 amino acids. Germline V gene lookup returns CDR1 SGHRS and CDR2 YFSETQ. J lost 3 bases, V lost 2 bases, and 4 bases had no gene match. Here the CDR3 reads CASSFTSGGGYEQYF. As DNA, the CDR3 is TGCGCCAGCAGCTTTACTAGCGGGGGCGGCTACGAGCAGTACTTC.

This clone has only one observation. The chain joins TRBV5-1 to TRBJ1-1, with 7 bases lining up with TRBD1. The V gene's germline CDR1 is SGHRS and CDR2 YFSETQ. Losses at the gene ends were 5 bases for V and 0 bases for J; bases not matched to a gene: 7. The CDR3 length is 15 residues. CDR3 sequence: CASSYSGTVNTEAFF. In nucleotides, the CDR3 is TGCGCCAGCAGTTACTCCGGGACAGTGAACACTGAAGCTTTCTTT.

This chain links TRBV18 with TRBJ2-7; TRBD2 aligns across 7 bases. Germline-derived CDR1 and CDR2 are KGHSH and LQKENI. This CDR3 has 12 residues. With 0 bases clipped from V and 10 bases from J, the junction kept 3 bases outside the gene matches. CDR3 bases: TGTGCCAGCTCACCACCGGGAGGGAGCCAGTACTTC. Its translation: CASSPPGGSQYF.

This clone was recorded a few times. The chain recombines TRBV27 with TRBJ1-5; tentatively, D is TRBD1 (6 bases). Germline loops: CDR1 MNHEY, CDR2 SMNVEV (reference sequence). V was trimmed by 8 bases and J by 6 bases, leaving 17 bases between them. The length of the CDR3 is 14 residues. CDR3 loop: CASSPWVGAQPQHF. CDR3 sequence (DNA): TGTGCCAGCTCTCCCTGGGTGGGGGCTCAGCCCCAGCATTTT.

This chain uses TRBV2 with TRBJ2-1; 9 bases map to TRBD2. J gave up 4 bases and V 6 bases, and 1 base lay outside the gene matches. The CDR3 length is 13 residues. Looked up from germline, CDR1 is SNHLY and CDR2 is FYNNEI. DNA of the CDR3: TGTGCCAGCAGGCTAGCGGGATACAATGAGCAGTTCTTC. Translated, it gives CASRLAGYNEQFF.

This clone was recorded only once. The chain links TRBV5-1 to TRBJ2-2; 9 positions agree with TRBD2. There are 18 residues in the CDR3. CDR1 and CDR2 from the germline V gene are SGHRS and YFSETQ. V was pared by 2 bases and J by 2 bases, with 10 bases of the junction left unmatched. CDR3 protein: CASSFGGRALGNTGELFF. The CDR3 nucleotides read TGCGCCAGCAGCTTCGGCGGGAGGGCCTTAGGCAACACCGGGGAGCTGTTTTTT.

The CDR3 spells CASSLGVAPSSGGSLFF. In DNA, the CDR3 is TGCGCCAGCAGCTTGGGGGTAGCACCGTCGTCTGGGGGCAGTCTGTTTTTT. The V gene is TRBV5-1, the J gene TRBJ1-4; tentatively, D is TRBD1 (6 bases). This CDR3 comprises 17 residues. The ends were cut back, 0 bases at V and 14 bases at J, with 26 bases in the middle. Germline lookup yields CDR1 SGHRS and CDR2 YFSETQ. Using reference TRBV5-1 and TRBJ1-4 for the parts outside the CDR3, the full variable domain is KAGVTQTPRYLIKTRGQQVTLSCSPISGHRSVSWYQQTPGQGLQFLFEYFSETQRNKGNFPGRFSGRQFSNSRSEMNVSTLELGDSALYLCASSLGVAPSSGGSLFFGSGTQLSVL.

J is TRBJ1-4 and V is TRBV6-5, with a weak D call TRBD1 (5 bases). Trimming removed 5 bases at V and 6 bases at J, with 10 bases between. Germline CDR1 is MNHEY and CDR2 is SVGAGI. The CDR3 is made up of 13 amino acids. CDR3 residues: CASSHTGDEKLFF. The CDR3 DNA reads TGTGCCAGCAGTCATACAGGAGATGAAAAACTGTTTTTT.

This chain connects TRBV28 to TRBJ1-2, with TRBD1 as a possible D gene (6 bases). There are 13 residues in the CDR3. Trimming cost V 2 bases and J 6 bases, with 10 bases left between them. Germline assignment: CDR1 MDHEN and CDR2 SYDVKM. The CDR3 nucleotides read TGTGCCAGCAGTTTACCCTGGACAGATGGCTACACCTTC. Translating it yields CASSLPWTDGYTF.

This clone was detected many times. The J gene is TRBJ1-3, the V gene TRBV10-1, with D possibly TRBD1 on 5 matching bases. V lost 2 bases to trimming and J lost 2 bases, with 7 bases between them. Germline V gene sequence: CDR1 WNHNN, CDR2 SYGVQD (reference sequence). The CDR3 spans 14 residues. DNA for the CDR3: TGCGCCAGCAGTGAGGGACACGCTGGAAACACCATATATTTT. It specifies CASSEGHAGNTIYF.

The chain joins TRBV5-4 to TRBJ2-7; D might be TRBD1 (7 bases). Germline CDR1 SGHNT, CDR2 YYREEE (reference sequence). Trimming stripped 4 bases from V and 4 bases from J, with 18 bases between. The CDR3 totals 15 residues. The CDR3: CASSQGRGQQYEQYF. CDR3 in DNA: TGTGCCAGCAGCCAGGGGCGGGGACAGCAGTACGAGCAGTACTTC. Looking up the rest from reference TRBV5-4 and TRBJ2-7 gives the full variable domain: ETGVTQSPTHLIKTRGQQVTLRCSSQSGHNTVSWYQQALGQGPQFIFQYYREEENGRGNFPPRFSGLQFPNYSSELNVNALELDDSALYLCASSQGRGQQYEQYFGPGTRLTVT.

This sequence joins TRBV3-1 (or the pseudogene TRBV3-2) and TRBJ1-1; D is ambiguous. Germline CDR1 is LGHDT and CDR2 is YNNKEL (reference sequence). V lost 2 bases and J lost 1, with 11 bases in between. There are 15 residues in the CDR3. For the CDR3, the DNA is TGTGCCAGCAGCCAAAGCGCGGCCCGGAACACTGAAGCTTTCTTT. It translates to CASSQSAARNTEAFF.

J is TRBJ2-6 and V is TRBV2; perhaps TRBD2 as D (5 bases). Trimming stripped 6 bases from V and 2 bases from J, with 17 bases between. Germline-derived CDR1 and CDR2 are SNHLY and FYNNEI. The length of the CDR3 is 17 residues. DNA for the CDR3: TGTGCCAGCAGCCACCCGGGGATAGGAGCTGGGGCCAACGTCCTGACTTTC. It specifies CASSHPGIGAGANVLTF.

This clone was observed at least ten times. The rearrangement uses TRBV29-1 and TRBJ2-7; tentatively, D is TRBD2 (6 bases). V was clipped by 6 bases and J by 0 bases, with 15 bases between them. Germline assignment: CDR1 SQVTM and CDR2 ANQGSEA. This CDR3 comprises 14 residues. For the CDR3, the DNA is TGCAGCGTCCCTTCCGGGAGAGGCTCCTACGAGCAGTACTTC. Its translation: CSVPSGRGSYEQYF.

This chain connects TRBV9 to TRBJ2-2; D is possibly TRBD2 (6 bases). V gave up 2 bases and J gave up 6 bases, with 14 bases separating them. The CDR3 loop spans 15 amino acids. Germline V gives CDR1 SGDLS, CDR2 YYNGEE. Here the CDR3 reads CASSVRETGAGELFF. The CDR3 DNA reads TGTGCCAGCAGCGTCAGAGAGACGGGGGCCGGGGAGCTGTTTTTT. Looking up the rest from reference TRBV9 and TRBJ2-2 gives the full variable domain: DSGVTQTPKHLITATGQRVTLRCSPRSGDLSVYWYQQSLDQGLQFLIQYYNGEERAKGNILERFSAQQFPDLHSELNLSSLELGDSALYFCASSVRETGAGELFFGEGSRLTVL.

This chain uses TRBV5-8 with TRBJ1-5; D is unclear. This CDR3 has 15 amino acids. Germline V gives CDR1 SGHTS, CDR2 YDEGEE. V was trimmed by 4 bases and J by 0 bases, leaving 11 bases between them. The CDR3 DNA reads as TGTGCCAGCAGCCGTGGACGGGATAGCAATCAGCCCCAGCATTTT. This translates into CASSRGRDSNQPQHF.

The V and J genes are TRBV6-2 or TRBV6-3 and TRBJ1-4, with TRBD1 as a possible D gene (6 bases). The germline V gene has CDR1 MNHEY and CDR2 SVGEGT. V was pared by 6 bases and J by 8 bases, with 10 bases between. The CDR3 covers 12 residues. CDR3 sequence reads: CASSQRGEKLFF. CDR3 DNA: TGTGCCAGCAGCCAAAGGGGGGAAAAACTGTTTTTT.

The V call is TRBV5-1, the J call TRBJ2-5; 9 bases are a match to TRBD2. The V and J ends lost 4 bases and 5 bases, in that order; junction bases with no gene match: 15. The CDR3 consists of 17 residues. From germline, CDR1 is SGHRS and CDR2 YFSETQ. CDR3 coding DNA: TGCGCCAGCAGCCGGTCCCTTAGCGGGAGATCCGGGGAGACCCAGTACTTC. This sequence encodes CASSRSLSGRSGETQYF.

V usage is TRBV18 and J usage is TRBJ2-4, with D possibly being TRBD1 (5 bases). The CDR3 sequence is 16 residues long. V lost 0 bases to trimming and J lost 0 bases, with 9 bases between them. CDR1 is KGHSH, CDR2 LQKENI, per germline. The CDR3 nucleotides read TGTGCCAGCTCACCACCTGACAGCCTAGCCAAAAACATTCAGTACTTC. As protein: CASSPPDSLAKNIQYF.

V usage is TRBV5-8 and J usage is TRBJ1-1; TRBD1 aligns across 7 bases. Germline values: CDR1 SGHTS, CDR2 YDEGEE. The junction had 7 bases not matched to a gene; V was cut back by 4 bases and J by 7 bases. The CDR3 runs to 13 residues. The DNA of the CDR3 is TGTGCCAGCAGCCCGGGGTGGGACAGTGAAGCTTTCTTT. This sequence encodes CASSPGWDSEAFF.